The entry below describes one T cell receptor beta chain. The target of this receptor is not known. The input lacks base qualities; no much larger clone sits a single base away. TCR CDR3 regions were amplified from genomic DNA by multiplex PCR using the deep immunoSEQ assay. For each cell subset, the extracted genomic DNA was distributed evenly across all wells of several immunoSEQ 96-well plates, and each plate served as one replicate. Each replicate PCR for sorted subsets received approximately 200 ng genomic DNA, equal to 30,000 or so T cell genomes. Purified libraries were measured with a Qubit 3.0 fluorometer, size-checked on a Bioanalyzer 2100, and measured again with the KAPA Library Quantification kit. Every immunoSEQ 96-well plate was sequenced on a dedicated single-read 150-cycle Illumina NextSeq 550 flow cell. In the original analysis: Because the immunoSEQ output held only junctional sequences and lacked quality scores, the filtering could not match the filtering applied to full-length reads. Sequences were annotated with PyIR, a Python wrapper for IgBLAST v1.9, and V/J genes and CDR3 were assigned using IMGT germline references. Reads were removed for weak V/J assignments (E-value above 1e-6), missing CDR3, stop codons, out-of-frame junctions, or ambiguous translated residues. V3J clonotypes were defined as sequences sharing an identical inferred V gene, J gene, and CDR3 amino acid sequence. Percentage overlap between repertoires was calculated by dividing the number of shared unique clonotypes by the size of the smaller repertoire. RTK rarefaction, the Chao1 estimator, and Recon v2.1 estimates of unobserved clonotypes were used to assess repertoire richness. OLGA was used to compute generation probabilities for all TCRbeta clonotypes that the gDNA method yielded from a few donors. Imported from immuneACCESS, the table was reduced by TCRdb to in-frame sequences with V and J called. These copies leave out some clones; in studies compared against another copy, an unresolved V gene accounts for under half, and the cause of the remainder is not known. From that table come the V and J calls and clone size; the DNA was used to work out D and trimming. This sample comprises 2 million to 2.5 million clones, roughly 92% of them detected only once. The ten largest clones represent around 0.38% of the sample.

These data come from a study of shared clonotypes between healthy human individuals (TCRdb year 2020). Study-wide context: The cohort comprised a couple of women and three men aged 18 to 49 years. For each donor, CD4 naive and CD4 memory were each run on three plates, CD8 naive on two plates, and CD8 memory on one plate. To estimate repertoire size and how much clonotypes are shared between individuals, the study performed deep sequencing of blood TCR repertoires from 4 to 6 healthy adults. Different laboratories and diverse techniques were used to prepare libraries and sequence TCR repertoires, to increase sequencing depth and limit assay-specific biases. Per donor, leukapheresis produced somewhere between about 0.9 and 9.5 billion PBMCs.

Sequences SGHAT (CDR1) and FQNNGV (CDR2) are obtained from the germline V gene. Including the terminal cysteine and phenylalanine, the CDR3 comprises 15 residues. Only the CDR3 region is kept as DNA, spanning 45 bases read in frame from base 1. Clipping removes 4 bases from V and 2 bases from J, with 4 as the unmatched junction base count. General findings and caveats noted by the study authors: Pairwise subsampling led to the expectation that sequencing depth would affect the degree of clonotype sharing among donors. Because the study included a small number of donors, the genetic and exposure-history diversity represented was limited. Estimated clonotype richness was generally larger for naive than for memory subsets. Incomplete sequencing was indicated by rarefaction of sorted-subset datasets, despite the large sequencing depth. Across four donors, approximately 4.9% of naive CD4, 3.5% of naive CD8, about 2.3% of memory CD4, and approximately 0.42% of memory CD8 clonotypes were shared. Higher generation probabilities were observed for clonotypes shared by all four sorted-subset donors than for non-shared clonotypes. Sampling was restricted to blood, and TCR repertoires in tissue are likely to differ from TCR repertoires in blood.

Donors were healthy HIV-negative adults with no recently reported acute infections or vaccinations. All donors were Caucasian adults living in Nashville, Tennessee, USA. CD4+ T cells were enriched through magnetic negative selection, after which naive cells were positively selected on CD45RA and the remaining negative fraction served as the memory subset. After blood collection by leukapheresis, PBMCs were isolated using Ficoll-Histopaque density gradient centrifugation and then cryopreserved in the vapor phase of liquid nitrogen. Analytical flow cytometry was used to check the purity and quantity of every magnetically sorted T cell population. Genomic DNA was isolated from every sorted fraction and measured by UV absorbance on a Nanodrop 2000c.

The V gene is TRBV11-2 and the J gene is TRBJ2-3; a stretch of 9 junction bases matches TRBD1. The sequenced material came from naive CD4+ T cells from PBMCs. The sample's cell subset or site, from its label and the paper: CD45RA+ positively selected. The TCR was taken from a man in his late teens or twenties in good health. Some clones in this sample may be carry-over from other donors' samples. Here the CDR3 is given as CASSSGTGITDTQYF. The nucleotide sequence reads TGTGCCAGCAGCTCCGGGACAGGGATCACAGATACGCAGTATTTT.